The T cell receptor (beta chain) described here comes from a study of blood T cell repertoires in COVID-19. In the study overall: Sources were T cells, B-cell-depleted T cells, or PBMCs; the material itself was cDNA or gDNA.

V dropped 1 base and J dropped 9; count of bases not matched to a gene: 9. This CDR3 spans 16 amino acids. Per the germline V gene, CDR1 is LGHDT and CDR2 is YNNKEL (reference sequence). In the original workflow: Reference gene primer amplification in the assay estimated nucleated cell counts. Some clones are missing from TCRdb's copy, which holds only in-frame ones; the method was immunoSEQ multiplex PCR. V, J and clone size were drawn from that table, and D and trimming were deduced from the DNA. The sample has 93,000 or so clones; roughly 88% are singletons. The sequencing sample was made of peripheral blood. The source is a human donor in a cohort sampled during active COVID-19. V gene TRBV3-1 (or the pseudogene TRBV3-2) combines with J gene TRBJ1-6; 7 bases line up with TRBD1. The DNA for the CDR3 is TGTGCCAGCAGCCAAGCGGGCACAGGGGTGGGTTCACCCCTCCACTTT. It codes for CASSQAGTGVGSPLHF.